This T cell receptor (beta chain) was recorded in a study of human T cells and chemical hapten exposure. Sample time point: patch test 3, about 24 weeks after DPC sensitization. Documented treatment: therapeutic diphenylcyclopropenone sensitization with weekly scalp DPC. A single record per CDR3 protein comes from TCRdb applying MiXCR to the RACE reads. The sample lists about 90,000 distinct CDR3 sequences; about a tenth were seen once. The CDR3 spans 14 residues. Germline loops: CDR1 DFQATT, CDR2 SNEGSKA (reference sequence). The ends were cut back, 1 base at V and 6 bases at J, with 10 bases in the middle. The sample holds one count of this clonotype. Antigen unknown. Study-level results: TCRs at a frequency above 1 in 1000 stayed unchanged with DPC sensitization.

This chain uses TRBV20-1 with TRBJ1-6; D possibly corresponds to TRBD1 (6 bases). The source of this sequence is a woman aged 25 to 45 with alopecia areata. Some clones in this sample may be carry-over from other donors' samples. The sequencing here drew on whole blood, taken in connection with sensitization to the hapten diphenylcyclopropenone (DPC). The CDR3 DNA sequence: TGCAGTGCTAGAGTACCAGGGGCTAATTCACCCCTCCACTTT. Translating gives CSARVPGANSPLHF.